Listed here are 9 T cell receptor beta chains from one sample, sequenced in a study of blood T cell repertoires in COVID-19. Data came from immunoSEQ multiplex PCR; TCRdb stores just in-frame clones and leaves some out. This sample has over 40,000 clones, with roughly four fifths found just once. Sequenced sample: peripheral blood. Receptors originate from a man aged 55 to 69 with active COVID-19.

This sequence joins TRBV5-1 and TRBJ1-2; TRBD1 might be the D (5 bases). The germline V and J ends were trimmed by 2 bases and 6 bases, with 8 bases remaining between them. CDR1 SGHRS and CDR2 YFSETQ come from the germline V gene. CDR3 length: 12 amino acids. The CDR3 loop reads CASSFQGDGYTF. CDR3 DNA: TGCGCCAGCAGCTTCCAGGGTGATGGCTACACCTTC. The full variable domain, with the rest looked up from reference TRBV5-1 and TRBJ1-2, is KAGVTQTPRYLIKTRGQQVTLSCSPISGHRSVSWYQQTPGQGLQFLFEYFSETQRNKGNFPGRFSGRQFSNSRSEMNVSTLELGDSALYLCASSFQGDGYTFGSGTRLTVV.

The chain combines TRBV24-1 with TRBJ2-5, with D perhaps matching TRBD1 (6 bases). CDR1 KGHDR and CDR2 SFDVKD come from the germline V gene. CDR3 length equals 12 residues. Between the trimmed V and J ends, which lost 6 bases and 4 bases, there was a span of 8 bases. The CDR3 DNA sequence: TGTGCCACCAGTTCAGGGGTAGAGACCCAGTACTTC. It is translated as CATSSGVETQYF.

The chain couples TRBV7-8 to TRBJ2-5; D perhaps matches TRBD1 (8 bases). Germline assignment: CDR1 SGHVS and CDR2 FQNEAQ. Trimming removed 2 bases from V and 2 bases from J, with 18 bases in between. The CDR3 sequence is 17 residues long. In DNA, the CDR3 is TGTGCCAGCAGCTTAATAAGACAGGGGCGGGGGCAAGAGACCCAGTACTTC. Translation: CASSLIRQGRGQETQYF.

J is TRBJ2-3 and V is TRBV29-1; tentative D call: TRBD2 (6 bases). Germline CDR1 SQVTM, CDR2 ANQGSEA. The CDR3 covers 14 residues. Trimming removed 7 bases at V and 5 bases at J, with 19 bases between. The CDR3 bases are TGCAGCGCACCGGGACGGGGGTCGAGAGATACGCAGTATTTT. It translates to CSAPGRGSRDTQYF.

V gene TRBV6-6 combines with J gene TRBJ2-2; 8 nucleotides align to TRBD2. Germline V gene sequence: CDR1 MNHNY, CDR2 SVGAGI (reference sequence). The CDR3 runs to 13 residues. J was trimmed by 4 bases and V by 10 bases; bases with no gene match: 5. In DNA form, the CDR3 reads TGTGCCACGGGGGGGAGCGGCACCGGGGAGCTGTTTTTT. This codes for CATGGSGTGELFF.

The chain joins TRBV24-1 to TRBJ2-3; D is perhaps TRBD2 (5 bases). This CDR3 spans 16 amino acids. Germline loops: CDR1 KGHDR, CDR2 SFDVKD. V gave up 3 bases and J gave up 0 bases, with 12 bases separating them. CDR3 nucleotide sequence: TGTGCCACCAGTGATCCCGGGGTCTCTAGCACAGATACGCAGTATTTT. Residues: CATSDPGVSSTDTQYF.

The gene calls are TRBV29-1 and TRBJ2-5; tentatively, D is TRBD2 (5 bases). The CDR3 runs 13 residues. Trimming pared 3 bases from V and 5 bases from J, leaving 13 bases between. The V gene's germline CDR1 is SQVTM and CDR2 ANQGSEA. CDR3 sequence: CSVDGESGETQYF. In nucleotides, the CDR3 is TGCAGCGTTGACGGGGAGTCCGGGGAGACCCAGTACTTC. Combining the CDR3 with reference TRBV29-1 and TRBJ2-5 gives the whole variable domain SAVISQKPSRDICQRGTSLTIQCQVDSQVTMMFWYRQQPGQSLTLIATANQGSEATYESGFVIDKFPISRPNLTFSTLTVSNMSPEDSSIYLCSVDGESGETQYFGPGTRLLVL.

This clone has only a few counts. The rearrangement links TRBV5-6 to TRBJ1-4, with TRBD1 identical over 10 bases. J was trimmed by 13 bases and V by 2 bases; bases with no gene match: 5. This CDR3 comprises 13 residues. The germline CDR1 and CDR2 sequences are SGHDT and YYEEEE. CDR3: CASSFQRTGGLFF. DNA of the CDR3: TGTGCCAGCAGCTTCCAGCGGACAGGGGGACTGTTTTTT. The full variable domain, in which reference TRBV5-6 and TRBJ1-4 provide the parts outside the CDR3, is DAGVTQSPTHLIKTRGQQVTLRCSPKSGHDTVSWYQQALGQGPQFIFQYYEEEERQRGNFPDRFSGHQFPNYSSELNVNALLLGDSALYLCASSFQRTGGLFFGSGTQLSVL.

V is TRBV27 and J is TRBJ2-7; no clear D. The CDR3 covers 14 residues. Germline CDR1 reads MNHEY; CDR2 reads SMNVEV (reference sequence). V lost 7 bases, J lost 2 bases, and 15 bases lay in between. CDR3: CASKITPTAYEQYF. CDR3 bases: TGTGCCAGCAAAATAACTCCTACCGCCTACGAGCAGTACTTC.